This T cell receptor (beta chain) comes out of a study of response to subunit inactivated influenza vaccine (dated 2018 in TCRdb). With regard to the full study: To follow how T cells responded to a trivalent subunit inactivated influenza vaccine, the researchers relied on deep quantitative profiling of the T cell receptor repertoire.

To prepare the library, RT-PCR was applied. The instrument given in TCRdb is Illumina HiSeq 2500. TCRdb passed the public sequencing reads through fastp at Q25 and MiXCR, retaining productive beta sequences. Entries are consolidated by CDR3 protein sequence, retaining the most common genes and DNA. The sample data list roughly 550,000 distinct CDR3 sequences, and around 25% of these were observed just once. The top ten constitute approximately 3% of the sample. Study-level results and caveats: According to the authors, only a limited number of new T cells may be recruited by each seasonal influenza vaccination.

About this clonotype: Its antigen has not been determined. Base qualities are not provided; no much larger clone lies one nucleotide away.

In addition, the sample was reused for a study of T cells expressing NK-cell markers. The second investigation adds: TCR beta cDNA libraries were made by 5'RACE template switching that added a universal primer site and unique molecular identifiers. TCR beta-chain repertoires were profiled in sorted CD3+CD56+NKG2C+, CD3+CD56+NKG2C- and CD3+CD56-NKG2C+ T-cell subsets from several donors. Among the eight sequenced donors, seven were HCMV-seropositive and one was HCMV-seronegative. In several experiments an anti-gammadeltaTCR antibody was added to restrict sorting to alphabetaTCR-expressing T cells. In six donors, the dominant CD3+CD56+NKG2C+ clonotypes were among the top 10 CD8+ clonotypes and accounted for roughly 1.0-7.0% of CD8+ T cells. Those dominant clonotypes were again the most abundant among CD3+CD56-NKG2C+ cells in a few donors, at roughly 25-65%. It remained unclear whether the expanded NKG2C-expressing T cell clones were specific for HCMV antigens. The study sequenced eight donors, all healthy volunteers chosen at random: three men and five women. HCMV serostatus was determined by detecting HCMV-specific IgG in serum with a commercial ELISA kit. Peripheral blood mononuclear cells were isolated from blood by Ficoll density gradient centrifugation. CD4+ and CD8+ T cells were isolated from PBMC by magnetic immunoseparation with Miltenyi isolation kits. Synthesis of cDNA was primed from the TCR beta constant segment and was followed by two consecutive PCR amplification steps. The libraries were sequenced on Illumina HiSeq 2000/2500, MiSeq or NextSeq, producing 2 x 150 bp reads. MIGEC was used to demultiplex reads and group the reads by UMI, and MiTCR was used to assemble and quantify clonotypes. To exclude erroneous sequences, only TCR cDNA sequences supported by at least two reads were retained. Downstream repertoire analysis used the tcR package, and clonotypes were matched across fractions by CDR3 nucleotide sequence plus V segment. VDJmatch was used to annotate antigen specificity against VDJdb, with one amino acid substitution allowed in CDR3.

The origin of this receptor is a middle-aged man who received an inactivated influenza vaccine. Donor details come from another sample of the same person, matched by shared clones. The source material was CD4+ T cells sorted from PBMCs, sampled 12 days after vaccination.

CDR3 region: CASSFGLRVDTIYF. The DNA reads as follows: TGTGCCAGCAGCTTTGGGTTGCGGGTAGACACCATATATTTT. Recombination connected TRBV7-2 to TRBJ1-3, with no reliable assignment of the D segment. The CDR3 spans 14 residues, from the cysteine through the phenylalanine. The only DNA kept is the CDR3, 42 bases in frame from the first base. CDR1 and CDR2, per the germline V gene, are SGHTA and FQGNSA. Between the V and J ends, shortened by 3 bases and 8 bases respectively, the junction contains 14 bases.